This T cell receptor beta chain stems from a study of cytomegalovirus exposure and HLA in healthy donors. PCR was performed using 60 Vbeta and 13 Jbeta primers. Using immunoSEQ multiplex PCR, the repertoire was profiled, and TCRdb retains in-frame clones only, with some absent. Found here are about 190,000 clones, less than 85% of them singletons; the top ten hold 0.5% to 0.8%. CDR1 is SGHVS, CDR2 FNYEAQ, per germline. Trimming took 5 bases from V and 0 from J, leaving 10 bases between them. This CDR3 spans 15 amino acids. The rearrangement links TRBV7-6 to TRBJ1-4, with D tentatively TRBD1 (6 bases). Material: PBMCs. The TCR was taken from a boy aged 5-17 years in good health and CMV-seronegative. The CDR3: CASSARTATNEKLFF. The DNA for the CDR3 is TGTGCCAGCAGCGCCCGGACAGCAACTAATGAAAAACTGTTTTTT. Complete variable domain (other parts from reference TRBV7-6 and TRBJ1-4): GAGVSQSPRYKVTKRGQDVALRCDPISGHVSLYWYRQALGQGPEFLTYFNYEAQQDKSGLPNDRFSAERPEGSISTLTIQRTEQRDSAMYRCASSARTATNEKLFFGSGTQLSVL.